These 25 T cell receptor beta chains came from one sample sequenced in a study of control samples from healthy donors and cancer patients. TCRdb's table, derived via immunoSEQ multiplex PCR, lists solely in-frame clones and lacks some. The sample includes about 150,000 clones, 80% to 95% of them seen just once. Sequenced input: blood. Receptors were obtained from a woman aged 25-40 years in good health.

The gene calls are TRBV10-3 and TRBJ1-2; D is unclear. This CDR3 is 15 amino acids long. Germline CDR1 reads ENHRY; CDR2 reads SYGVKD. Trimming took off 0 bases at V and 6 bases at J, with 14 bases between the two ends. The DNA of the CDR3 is TGTGCCATCAGTGAGTCTGCGGCCGTTTGGGATGGCTACACCTTC. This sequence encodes CAISESAAVWDGYTF.

Here the CDR3 reads CASSQGTPQGETQYF. The CDR3 DNA reads as TGTGCCAGCAGCCAAGGGACCCCCCAGGGAGAGACCCAGTACTTC. The chain couples TRBV4-2 to TRBJ2-5, with D possibly being TRBD1 (5 bases). The germline gives CDR1 LGHNA, CDR2 YNFKEQ. There are 15 residues in the CDR3. Trimming shortened V by 1 base and J by 4 bases, and 13 bases separated the two germline ends.

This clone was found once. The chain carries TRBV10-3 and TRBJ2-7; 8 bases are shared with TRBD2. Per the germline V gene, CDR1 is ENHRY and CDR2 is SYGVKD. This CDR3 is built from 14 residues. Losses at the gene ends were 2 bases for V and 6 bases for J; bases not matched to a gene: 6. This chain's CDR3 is CAISEGGGGSEQYF. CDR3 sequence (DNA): TGTGCCATCAGTGAGGGGGGCGGGGGGAGCGAGCAGTACTTC.

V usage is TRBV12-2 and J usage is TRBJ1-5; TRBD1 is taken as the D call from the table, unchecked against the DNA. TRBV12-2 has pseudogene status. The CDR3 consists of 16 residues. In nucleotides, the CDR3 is TGTGCAAGTCGTCCAGGTCCAGGTTCTAGCAATCAGCCCCAGCATTTT. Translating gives CASRPGPGSSNQPQHF.

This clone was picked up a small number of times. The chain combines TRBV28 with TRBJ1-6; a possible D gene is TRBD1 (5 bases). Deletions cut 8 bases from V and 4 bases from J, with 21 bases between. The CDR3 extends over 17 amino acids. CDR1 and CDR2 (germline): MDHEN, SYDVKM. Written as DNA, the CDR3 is TGTGCCAGCGGGGAAGGGGTGCAAAATCGATATAATTCACCCCTCCACTTT. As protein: CASGEGVQNRYNSPLHF.

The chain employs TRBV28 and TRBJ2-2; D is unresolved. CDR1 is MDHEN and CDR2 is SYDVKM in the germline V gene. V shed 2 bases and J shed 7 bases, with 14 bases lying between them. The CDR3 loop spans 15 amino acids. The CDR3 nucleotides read TGTGCCAGCAGTTTAGCGCGCCTGGTGGACGGGGAGCTGTTTTTT. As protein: CASSLARLVDGELFF.

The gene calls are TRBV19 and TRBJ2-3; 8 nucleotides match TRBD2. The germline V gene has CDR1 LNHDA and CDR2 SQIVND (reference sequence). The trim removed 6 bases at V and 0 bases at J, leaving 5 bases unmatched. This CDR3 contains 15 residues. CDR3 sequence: CASRRSGRSTDTQYF. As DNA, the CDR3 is TGTGCCAGTAGGAGGAGCGGGAGAAGCACAGATACGCAGTATTTT.

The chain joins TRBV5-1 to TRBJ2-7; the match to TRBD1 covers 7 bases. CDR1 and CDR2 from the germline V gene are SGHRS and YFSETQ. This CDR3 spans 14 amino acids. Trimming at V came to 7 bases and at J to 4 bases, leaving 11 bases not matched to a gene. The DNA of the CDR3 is TGCGCCAGCGGACAGGACGATTGGGATTACGAGCAGTACTTC. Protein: CASGQDDWDYEQYF. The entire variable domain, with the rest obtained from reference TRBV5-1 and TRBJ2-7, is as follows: KAGVTQTPRYLIKTRGQQVTLSCSPISGHRSVSWYQQTPGQGLQFLFEYFSETQRNKGNFPGRFSGRQFSNSRSEMNVSTLELGDSALYLCASGQDDWDYEQYFGPGTRLTVT.

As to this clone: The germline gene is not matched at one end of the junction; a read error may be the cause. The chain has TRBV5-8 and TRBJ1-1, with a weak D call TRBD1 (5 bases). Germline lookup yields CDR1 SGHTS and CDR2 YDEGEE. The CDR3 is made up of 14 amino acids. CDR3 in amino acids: CASNLGLKNTEAFF. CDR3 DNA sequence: TGTGCCAGCAACTTGGGACTGAAGAACACTGAAGCTTTCTTT.

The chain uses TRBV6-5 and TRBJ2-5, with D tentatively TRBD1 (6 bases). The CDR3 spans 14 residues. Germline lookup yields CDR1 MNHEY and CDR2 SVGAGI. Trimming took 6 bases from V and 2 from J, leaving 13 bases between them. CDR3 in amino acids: CASRSIGGQETQYF. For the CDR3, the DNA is TGTGCCAGCAGGTCTATAGGGGGACAAGAGACCCAGTACTTC.

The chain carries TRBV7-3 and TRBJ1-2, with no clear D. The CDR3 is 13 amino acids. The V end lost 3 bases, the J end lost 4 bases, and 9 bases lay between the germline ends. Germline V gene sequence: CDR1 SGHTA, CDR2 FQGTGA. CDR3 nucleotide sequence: TGTGCCAGCAGCTTCCAAGGAGGCTATGGCTACACCTTC. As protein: CASSFQGGYGYTF.

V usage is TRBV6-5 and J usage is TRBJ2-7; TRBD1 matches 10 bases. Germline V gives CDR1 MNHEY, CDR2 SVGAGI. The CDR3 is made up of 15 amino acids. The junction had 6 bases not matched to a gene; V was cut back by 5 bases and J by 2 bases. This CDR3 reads CASSLTGTGAYEQYF. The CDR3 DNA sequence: TGTGCCAGCAGTCTCACCGGGACAGGGGCCTACGAGCAGTACTTC.

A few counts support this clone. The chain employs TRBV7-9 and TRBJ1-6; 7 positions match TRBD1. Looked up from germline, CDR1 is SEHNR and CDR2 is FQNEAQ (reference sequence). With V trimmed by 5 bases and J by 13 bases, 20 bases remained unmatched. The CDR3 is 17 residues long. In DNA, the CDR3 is TGTGCCAGCAGCCCGTTGGAGGGGGCGATACTAATTCGGCCCCTCCACTTT. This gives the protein CASSPLEGAILIRPLHF. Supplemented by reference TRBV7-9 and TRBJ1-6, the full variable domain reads DTGVSQNPRHKITKRGQNVTFRCDPISEHNRLYWYRQTLGQGPEFLTYFQNEAQLEKSRLLSDRFSAERPKGSFSTLEIQRTEQGDSAMYLCASSPLEGAILIRPLHFGNGTRLTVT.

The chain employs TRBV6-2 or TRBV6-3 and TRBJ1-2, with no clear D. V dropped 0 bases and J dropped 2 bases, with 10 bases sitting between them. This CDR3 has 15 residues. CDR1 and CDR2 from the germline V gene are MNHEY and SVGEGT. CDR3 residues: CASSYSSEGNYGYTF. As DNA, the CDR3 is TGTGCCAGCAGTTACTCCAGCGAGGGAAACTATGGCTACACCTTC.

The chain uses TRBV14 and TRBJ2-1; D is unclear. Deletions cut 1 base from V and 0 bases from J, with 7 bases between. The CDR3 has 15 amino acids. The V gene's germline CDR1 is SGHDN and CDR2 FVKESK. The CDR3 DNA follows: TGTGCCAGCAGCCAAGGGGGTACCTCCTACAATGAGCAGTTCTTC. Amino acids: CASSQGGTSYNEQFF.

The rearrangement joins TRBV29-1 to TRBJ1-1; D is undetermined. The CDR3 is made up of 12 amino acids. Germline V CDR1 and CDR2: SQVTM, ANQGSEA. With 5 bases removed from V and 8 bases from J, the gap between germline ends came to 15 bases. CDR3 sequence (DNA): TGCAGCGTTATCGGAGGTTCTACGGAAGCTTTCTTT. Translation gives CSVIGGSTEAFF.

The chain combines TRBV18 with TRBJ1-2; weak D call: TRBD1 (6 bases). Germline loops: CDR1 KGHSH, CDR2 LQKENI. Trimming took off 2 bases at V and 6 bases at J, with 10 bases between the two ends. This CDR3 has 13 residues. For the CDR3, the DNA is TGTGCCAGCTCACCATCCGGGGGCGATGGCTACACCTTC. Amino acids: CASSPSGGDGYTF.

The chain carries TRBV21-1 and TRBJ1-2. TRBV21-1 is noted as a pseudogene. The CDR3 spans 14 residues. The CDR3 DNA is TGTGCCAGCAGCAAGATGGTCAGGGAGCATGGCTACACCTTC. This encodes CASSKMVREHGYTF.

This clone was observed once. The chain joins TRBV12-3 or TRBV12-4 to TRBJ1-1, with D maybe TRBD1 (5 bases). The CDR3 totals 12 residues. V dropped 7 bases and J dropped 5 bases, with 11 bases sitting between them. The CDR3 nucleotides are TGTGCCAGCAAGCAGGAGGGGACTGAAGCTTTCTTT. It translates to CASKQEGTEAFF.

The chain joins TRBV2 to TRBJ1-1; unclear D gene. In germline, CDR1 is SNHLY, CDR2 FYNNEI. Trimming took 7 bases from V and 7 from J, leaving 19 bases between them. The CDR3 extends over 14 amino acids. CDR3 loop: CASTEGTPGSEAFF. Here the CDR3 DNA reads TGTGCCAGCACGGAGGGTACCCCCGGGAGTGAAGCTTTCTTT.

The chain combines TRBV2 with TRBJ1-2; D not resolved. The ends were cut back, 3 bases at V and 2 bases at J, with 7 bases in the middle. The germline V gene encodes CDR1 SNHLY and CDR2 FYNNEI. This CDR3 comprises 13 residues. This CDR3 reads CASSEVGNYGYTF. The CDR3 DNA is TGTGCCAGCAGTGAGGTGGGGAACTATGGCTACACCTTC.

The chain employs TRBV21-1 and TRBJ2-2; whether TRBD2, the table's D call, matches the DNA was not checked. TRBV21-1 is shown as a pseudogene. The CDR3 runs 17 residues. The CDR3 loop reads CASSKAEGRANTGELFF. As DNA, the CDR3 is TGTGCCAGCAGCAAAGCGGAGGGTAGAGCGAACACCGGGGAGCTGTTTTTT.

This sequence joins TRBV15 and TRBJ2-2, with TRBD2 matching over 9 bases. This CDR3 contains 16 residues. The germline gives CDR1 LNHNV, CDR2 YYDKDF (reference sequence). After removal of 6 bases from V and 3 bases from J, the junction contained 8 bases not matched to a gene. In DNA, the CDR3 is TGTGCCACCAGGGCAGGAGCGGGAGGTCACACCGGGGAGCTGTTTTTT. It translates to CATRAGAGGHTGELFF. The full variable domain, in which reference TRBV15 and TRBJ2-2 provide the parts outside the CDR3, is DAMVIQNPRYQVTQFGKPVTLSCSQTLNHNVMYWYQQKSSQAPKLLFHYYDKDFNNEADTPDNFQSRRPNTSFCFLDIRSPGLGDTAMYLCATRAGAGGHTGELFFGEGSRLTVL.

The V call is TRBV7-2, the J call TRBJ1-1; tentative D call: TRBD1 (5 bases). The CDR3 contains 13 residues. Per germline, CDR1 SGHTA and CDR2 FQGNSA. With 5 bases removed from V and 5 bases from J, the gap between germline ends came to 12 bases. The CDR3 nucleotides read TGTGCCAGCAGCGGACCAGGGAATACTGAAGCTTTCTTT. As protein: CASSGPGNTEAFF.

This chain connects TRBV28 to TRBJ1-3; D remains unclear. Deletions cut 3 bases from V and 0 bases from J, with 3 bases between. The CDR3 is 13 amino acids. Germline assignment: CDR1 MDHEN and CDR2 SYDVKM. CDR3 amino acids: CASSLDSGNTIYF. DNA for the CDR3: TGTGCCAGCAGTTTGGACTCTGGAAACACCATATATTTT.